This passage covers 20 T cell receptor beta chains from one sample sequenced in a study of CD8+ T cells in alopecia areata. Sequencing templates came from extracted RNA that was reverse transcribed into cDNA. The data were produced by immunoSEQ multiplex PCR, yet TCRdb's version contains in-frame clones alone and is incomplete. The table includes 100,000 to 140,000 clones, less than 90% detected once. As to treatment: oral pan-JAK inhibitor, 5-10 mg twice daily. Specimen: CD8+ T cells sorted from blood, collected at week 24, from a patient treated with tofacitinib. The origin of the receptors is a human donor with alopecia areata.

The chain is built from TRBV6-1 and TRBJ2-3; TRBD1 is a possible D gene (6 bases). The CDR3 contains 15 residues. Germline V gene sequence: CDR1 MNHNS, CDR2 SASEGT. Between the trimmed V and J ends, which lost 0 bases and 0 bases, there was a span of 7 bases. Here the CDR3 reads CASSEATGSTDTQYF. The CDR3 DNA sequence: TGTGCCAGCAGTGAAGCGACAGGAAGCACAGATACGCAGTATTTT.

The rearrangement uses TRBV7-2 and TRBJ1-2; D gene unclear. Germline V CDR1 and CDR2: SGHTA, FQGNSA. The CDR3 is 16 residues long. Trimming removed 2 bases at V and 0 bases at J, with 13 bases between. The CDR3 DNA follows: TGTGCCAGCAGCTTAATGGCCCCTGGGACTAACTATGGCTACACCTTC. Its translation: CASSLMAPGTNYGYTF.

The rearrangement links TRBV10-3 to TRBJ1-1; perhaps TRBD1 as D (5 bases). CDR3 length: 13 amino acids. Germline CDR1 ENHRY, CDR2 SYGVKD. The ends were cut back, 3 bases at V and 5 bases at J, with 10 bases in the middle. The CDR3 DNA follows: TGTGCCATCAGTGACGCGGGGGGGACTGAAGCTTTCTTT. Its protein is CAISDAGGTEAFF.

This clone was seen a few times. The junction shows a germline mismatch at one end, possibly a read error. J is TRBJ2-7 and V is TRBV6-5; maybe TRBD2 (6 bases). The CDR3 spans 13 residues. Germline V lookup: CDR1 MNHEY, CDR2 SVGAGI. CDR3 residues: CASSLRDAREVFF. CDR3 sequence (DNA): TGTGCCAGCAGTTTACGGGACGCGAGGGAGGTTTTCTTC.

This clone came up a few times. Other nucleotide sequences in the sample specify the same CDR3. CDR3 region: CASSPRTFTGELFF. Written as DNA, the CDR3 is TGTGCCAGCAGCCCCCGGACGTTCACCGGGGAGCTGTTTTTT. The chain has TRBV11-2 and TRBJ2-2, with D unresolved. This CDR3 contains 14 residues. The V end was cut by 5 bases, the J end by 4 bases, with 11 bases between. Germline V lookup: CDR1 SGHAT, CDR2 FQNNGV.

The chain's CDR3 is CASSPPDSVNEQFF. The CDR3, as DNA: TGTGCCAGCAGCCCGCCCGATTCCGTCAATGAGCAGTTCTTC. The gene calls are TRBV7-8 and TRBJ2-1; D ambiguous. The CDR3 runs 14 residues. The germline V and J ends were trimmed by 5 bases and 6 bases, with 14 bases remaining between them. Looked up from germline, CDR1 is SGHVS and CDR2 is FQNEAQ.

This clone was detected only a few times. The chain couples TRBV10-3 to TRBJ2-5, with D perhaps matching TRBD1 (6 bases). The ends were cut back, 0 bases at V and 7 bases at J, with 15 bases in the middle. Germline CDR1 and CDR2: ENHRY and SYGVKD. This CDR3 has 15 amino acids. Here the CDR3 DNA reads TGTGCCATCAGTGAGTCGAATTGGGGGCAGGCGACCCAGTACTTC. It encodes CAISESNWGQATQYF.

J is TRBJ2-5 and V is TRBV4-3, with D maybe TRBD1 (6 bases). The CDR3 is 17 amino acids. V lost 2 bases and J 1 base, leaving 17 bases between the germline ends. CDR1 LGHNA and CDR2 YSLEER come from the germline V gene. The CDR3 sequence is CASSQLGGDGGQETQYF. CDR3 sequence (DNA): TGCGCCAGCAGCCAATTAGGGGGAGACGGAGGCCAAGAGACCCAGTACTTC.

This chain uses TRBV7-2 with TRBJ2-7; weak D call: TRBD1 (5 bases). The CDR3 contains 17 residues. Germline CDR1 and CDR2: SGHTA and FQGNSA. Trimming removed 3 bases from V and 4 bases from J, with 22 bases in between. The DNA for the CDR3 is TGTGCCAGCAGCTTGATCCCGACAGTCCACATACAATACGAGCAGTACTTC. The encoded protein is CASSLIPTVHIQYEQYF. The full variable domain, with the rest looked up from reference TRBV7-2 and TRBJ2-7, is GAGVSQSPSNKVTEKGKDVELRCDPISGHTALYWYRQSLGQGLEFLIYFQGNSAPDKSGLPSDRFSAERTGGSVSTLTIQRTQQEDSAVYLCASSLIPTVHIQYEQYFGPGTRLTVT.

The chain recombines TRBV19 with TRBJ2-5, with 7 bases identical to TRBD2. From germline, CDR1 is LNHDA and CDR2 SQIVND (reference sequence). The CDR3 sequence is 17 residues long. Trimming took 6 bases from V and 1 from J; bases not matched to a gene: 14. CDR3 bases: TGTGCCAGTAGCCCAAGCTTCGTGGGAGGGGCCCAAGAGACCCAGTACTTC. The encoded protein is CASSPSFVGGAQETQYF.

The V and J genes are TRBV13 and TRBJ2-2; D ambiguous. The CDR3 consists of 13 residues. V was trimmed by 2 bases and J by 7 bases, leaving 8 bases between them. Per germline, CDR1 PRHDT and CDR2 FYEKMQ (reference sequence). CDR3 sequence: CASSLHMSGELFF. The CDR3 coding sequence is TGTGCCAGCAGCTTACATATGAGCGGGGAGCTGTTTTTT. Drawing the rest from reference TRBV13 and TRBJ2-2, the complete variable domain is AAGVIQSPRHLIKEKRETATLKCYPIPRHDTVYWYQQGPGQDPQFLISFYEKMQSDKGSIPDRFSAQQFSDYHSELNMSSLELGDSALYFCASSLHMSGELFFGEGSRLTVL.

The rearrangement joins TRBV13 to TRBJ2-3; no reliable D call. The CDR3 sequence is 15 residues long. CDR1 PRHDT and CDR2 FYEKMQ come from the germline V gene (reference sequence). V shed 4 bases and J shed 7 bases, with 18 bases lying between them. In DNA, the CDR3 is TGTGCCAGCAGCTCAAGAGAGCAGACAATTTATACGCAGTATTTT. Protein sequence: CASSSREQTIYTQYF.

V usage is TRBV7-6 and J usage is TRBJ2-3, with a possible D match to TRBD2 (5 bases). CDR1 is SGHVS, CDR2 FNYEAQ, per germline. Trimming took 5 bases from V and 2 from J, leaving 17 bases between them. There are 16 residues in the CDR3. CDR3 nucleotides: TGTGCCAGCAGCCACGGCGGAGGCCCTACCACAGATACGCAGTATTTT. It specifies CASSHGGGPTTDTQYF. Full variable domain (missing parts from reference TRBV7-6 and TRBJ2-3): GAGVSQSPRYKVTKRGQDVALRCDPISGHVSLYWYRQALGQGPEFLTYFNYEAQQDKSGLPNDRFSAERPEGSISTLTIQRTEQRDSAMYRCASSHGGGPTTDTQYFGPGTRLTVL.

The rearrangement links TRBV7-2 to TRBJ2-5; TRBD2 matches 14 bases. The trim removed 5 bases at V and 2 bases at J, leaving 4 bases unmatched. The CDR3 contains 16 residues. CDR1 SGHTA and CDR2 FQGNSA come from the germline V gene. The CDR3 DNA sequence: TGTGCCAGCAGCCGGGGACTAGCGGGGGCTCAAGAGACCCAGTACTTC. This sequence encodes CASSRGLAGAQETQYF.

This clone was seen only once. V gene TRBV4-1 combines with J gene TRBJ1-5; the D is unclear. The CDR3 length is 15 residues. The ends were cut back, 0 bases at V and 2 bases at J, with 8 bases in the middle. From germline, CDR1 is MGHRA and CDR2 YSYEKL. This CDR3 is CASSQDPDGNQPQHF. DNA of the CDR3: TGCGCCAGCAGCCAAGATCCGGACGGCAATCAGCCCCAGCATTTT.

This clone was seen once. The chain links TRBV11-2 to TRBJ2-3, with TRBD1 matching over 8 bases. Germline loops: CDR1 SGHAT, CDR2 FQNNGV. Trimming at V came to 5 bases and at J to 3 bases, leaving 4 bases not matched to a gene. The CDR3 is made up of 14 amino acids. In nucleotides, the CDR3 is TGTGCCAGCAGCCCTACAGGGGGAACAGATACGCAGTATTTT. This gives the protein CASSPTGGTDTQYF. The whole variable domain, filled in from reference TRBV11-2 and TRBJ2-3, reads EAGVAQSPRYKIIEKRQSVAFWCNPISGHATLYWYQQILGQGPKLLIQFQNNGVVDDSQLPKDRFSAERLKGVDSTLKIQPAKLEDSAVYLCASSPTGGTDTQYFGPGTRLTVL.

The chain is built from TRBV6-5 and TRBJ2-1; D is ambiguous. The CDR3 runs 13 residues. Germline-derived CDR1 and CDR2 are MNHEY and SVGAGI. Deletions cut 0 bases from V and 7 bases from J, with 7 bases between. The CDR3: CASSYSVGNEQFF. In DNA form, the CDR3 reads TGTGCCAGCAGTTACTCTGTCGGTAATGAGCAGTTCTTC.

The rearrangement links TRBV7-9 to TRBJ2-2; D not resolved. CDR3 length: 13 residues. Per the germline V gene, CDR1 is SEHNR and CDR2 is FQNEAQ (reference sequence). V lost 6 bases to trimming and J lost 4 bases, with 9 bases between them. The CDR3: CASRLDGTGELFF. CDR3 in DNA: TGTGCCAGCAGACTCGACGGCACCGGGGAGCTGTTTTTT.

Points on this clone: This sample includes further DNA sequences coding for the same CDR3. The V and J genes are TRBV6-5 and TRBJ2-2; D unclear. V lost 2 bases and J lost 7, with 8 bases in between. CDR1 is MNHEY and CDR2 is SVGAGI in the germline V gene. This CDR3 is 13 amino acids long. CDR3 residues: CASSYGLGGELFF. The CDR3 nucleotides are TGTGCCAGCAGTTACGGCCTAGGCGGGGAGCTGTTTTTT.

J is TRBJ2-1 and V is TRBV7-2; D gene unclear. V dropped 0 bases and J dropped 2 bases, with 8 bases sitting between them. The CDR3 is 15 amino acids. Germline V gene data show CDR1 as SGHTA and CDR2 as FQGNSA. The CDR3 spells CASSLALGAYNEQFF. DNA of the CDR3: TGTGCCAGCAGCTTAGCGCTTGGGGCCTACAATGAGCAGTTCTTC.